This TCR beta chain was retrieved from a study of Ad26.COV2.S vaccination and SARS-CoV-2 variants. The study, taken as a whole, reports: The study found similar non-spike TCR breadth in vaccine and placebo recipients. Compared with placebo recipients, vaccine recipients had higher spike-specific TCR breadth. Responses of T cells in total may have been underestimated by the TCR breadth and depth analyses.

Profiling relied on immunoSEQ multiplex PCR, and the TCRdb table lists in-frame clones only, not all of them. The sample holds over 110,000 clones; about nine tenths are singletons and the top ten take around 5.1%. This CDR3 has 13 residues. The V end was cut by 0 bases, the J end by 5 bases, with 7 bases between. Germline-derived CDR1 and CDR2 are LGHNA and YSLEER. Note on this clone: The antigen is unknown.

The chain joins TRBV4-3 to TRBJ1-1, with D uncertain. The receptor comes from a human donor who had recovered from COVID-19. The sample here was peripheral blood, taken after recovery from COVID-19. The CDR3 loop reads CASSQDQFTEAFF. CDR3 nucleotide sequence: TGCGCCAGCAGCCAAGATCAGTTTACTGAAGCTTTCTTT.